Below, 17 T cell receptor beta chains from the same sample are listed, as sequenced in a study of early T cells in non-severe SARS-CoV-2 infection. TCRdb reprocessed the 5' RACE reads with MiXCR, giving one entry per CDR3 protein. The sample lists tens of thousands of distinct CDR3 sequences; roughly 12% were seen once. Sequencing was done on a sample of whole blood. Receptors originate from an adult who was a healthcare worker with PCR-confirmed SARS-CoV-2 infection or an uninfected control (not recorded which).

In its sample, this clonotype was seen many times. V gene TRBV4-3 combines with J gene TRBJ2-7; D might be TRBD1 (6 bases). The CDR3 is 15 amino acids. Germline V gives CDR1 LGHNA, CDR2 YSLEER. V was trimmed by 1 base and J by 3 bases, leaving 13 bases between them. In nucleotides, the CDR3 is TGCGCCAGCAGCCAAGCTTATAAGGGGGTCTACGAGCAGTACTTC. As protein: CASSQAYKGVYEQYF.

This clonotype has a handful of counts. The chain combines TRBV7-2 with TRBJ2-7; no definite D call. Germline V gene lookup returns CDR1 SGHTA and CDR2 FQGNSA. V was clipped by 0 bases and J by 5 bases, with 8 bases between them. This CDR3 is 13 amino acids long. The CDR3 DNA sequence: TGTGCCAGCAGCTTAGCGGCCCTAAACGAGCAGTACTTC. Its translation is CASSLAALNEQYF. The whole variable domain, remainder taken from reference TRBV7-2 and TRBJ2-7, is GAGVSQSPSNKVTEKGKDVELRCDPISGHTALYWYRQSLGQGLEFLIYFQGNSAPDKSGLPSDRFSAERTGGSVSTLTIQRTQQEDSAVYLCASSLAALNEQYFGPGTRLTVT.

The rearrangement uses TRBV7-2 and TRBJ2-5; the D call may be TRBD1 or TRBD2 (6 bases each). This CDR3 contains 15 residues. Trimming removed 6 bases from V and 5 bases from J, with 19 bases in between. CDR1 is SGHTA, CDR2 FQGNSA, per germline. CDR3 sequence (DNA): TGTGCCAGCAGACCCCGGAGGGGGGTCGGTGAGACCCAGTACTTC. Encoded protein: CASRPRRGVGETQYF.

In its sample, this clonotype was seen many times. The chain joins TRBV4-2 to TRBJ2-1, with 12 bases aligning to TRBD2. The CDR3 sequence is 20 residues long. Trimming cost V 0 bases and J 3 bases; bases outside gene matches: 12. Germline V CDR1 and CDR2: LGHNA, YNFKEQ. The CDR3: CASSQDSRRLAGDRYNEQFF. The CDR3 bases are TGTGCCAGCAGCCAAGACTCCCGACGACTAGCGGGAGATCGCTACAATGAGCAGTTCTTC.

This clonotype has a handful of counts. The chain employs TRBV12-3 or TRBV12-4 and TRBJ2-3; D perhaps matches TRBD2 (5 bases). The CDR3 runs to 16 residues. V gave up 7 bases and J gave up 2 bases, with 19 bases separating them. CDR3 in DNA: TGTGCCAGCACCTCCCCCCCAGCGGATCTCACAGATACGCAGTATTTT. Residues: CASTSPPADLTDTQYF.

In its sample, this clonotype was seen many times. The chain has TRBV6-2 or TRBV6-3 and TRBJ1-2, with 8 bases fitting TRBD1. Losses at the gene ends were 6 bases for V and 4 bases for J; bases not matched to a gene: 13. Germline V gene sequence: CDR1 MNHEY, CDR2 SVGEGT. The CDR3 has 16 residues. The CDR3 here is CASSRRPGGFGYGYTF. For the CDR3, the DNA is TGTGCCAGCAGCCGCCGCCCAGGGGGCTTCGGCTATGGCTACACCTTC.

The chain recombines TRBV11-2 with TRBJ1-4, with 7 bases that match TRBD1. Germline trimming cut 0 bases from V and 4 bases from J; bases unmatched to any gene: 5. The CDR3 contains 16 residues. Germline V gene lookup returns CDR1 SGHAT and CDR2 FQNNGV. As DNA, the CDR3 is TGTGCCAGCAGCTTAGACCGGGGACAGTTTAATGAAAAACTGTTTTTT. Encoded protein: CASSLDRGQFNEKLFF.

This clonotype was seen many times. The V and J genes are TRBV7-9 and TRBJ1-1; no clear D. Germline CDR1 is SEHNR and CDR2 is FQNEAQ (reference sequence). V was cut by 6 bases and J by 2 bases, with 10 bases left in between. The CDR3 runs to 13 residues. CDR3 DNA: TGTGCCAGCAGGGAGGACTCAAACACTGAAGCTTTCTTT. Protein sequence: CASREDSNTEAFF.

The J gene is TRBJ2-5, the V gene TRBV15; D is possibly TRBD1 (6 bases). Germline CDR1 and CDR2: LNHNV and YYDKDF (reference sequence). Trimming cost V 5 bases and J 3 bases, with 10 bases left between them. The CDR3 totals 13 residues. The CDR3 sequence: CATSQWTEETQYF. The CDR3 DNA follows: TGTGCCACCAGCCAATGGACAGAAGAGACCCAGTACTTC. Filled out from reference TRBV15 and TRBJ2-5, the complete variable domain reads DAMVIQNPRYQVTQFGKPVTLSCSQTLNHNVMYWYQQKSSQAPKLLFHYYDKDFNNEADTPDNFQSRRPNTSFCFLDIRSPGLGDTAMYLCATSQWTEETQYFGPGTRLLVL.

This clonotype showed up just a few times. The chain combines TRBV20-1 with TRBJ2-7; D not certain. Trimming took 7 bases from V and 2 from J, leaving 9 bases between them. The CDR3 runs to 11 residues. Germline assignment: CDR1 DFQATT and CDR2 SNEGSKA (reference sequence). The CDR3 DNA follows: TGCAGTGTGGGTGGTGCCTACGAGCAGTACTTC. Translating gives CSVGGAYEQYF.

The V call is TRBV6-5, the J call TRBJ2-2; 10 positions match TRBD1. Per the germline V gene, CDR1 is MNHEY and CDR2 is SVGAGI. This CDR3 contains 17 residues. V lost 5 bases and J lost 0; bases outside the gene matches: 6. The CDR3 DNA follows: TGTGCCAGCAGTCTCGAGACAGGGGGCCCGAACACCGGGGAGCTGTTTTTT. This translates into CASSLETGGPNTGELFF.

The V call is TRBV5-1, the J call TRBJ1-1, with a tentative D call TRBD1 (6 bases). Per germline, CDR1 SGHRS and CDR2 YFSETQ. Trimming removed 4 bases at V and 2 bases at J, with 18 bases between. The CDR3 totals 16 residues. The chain's CDR3 is CASSIDRTLGNTEAFF. The CDR3 DNA reads as TGCGCCAGCAGCATCGACAGGACTTTGGGAAACACTGAAGCTTTCTTT.

The V gene is TRBV18, the J gene TRBJ2-4, with TRBD1 matching 7 bases. With 0 bases clipped from V and 4 bases from J, the junction kept 0 bases outside the gene matches. This CDR3 spans 14 amino acids. CDR1 and CDR2 from the germline V gene are KGHSH and LQKENI. The CDR3 DNA sequence: TGTGCCAGCTCACCACCGACAGGGAAAAACATTCAGTACTTC. It yields the protein CASSPPTGKNIQYF.

The table lists this clonotype with a few counts. The chain recombines TRBV28 with TRBJ2-7, with a possible D match to TRBD2 (6 bases). The CDR3 is 14 residues long. Germline loops: CDR1 MDHEN, CDR2 SYDVKM. V shed 2 bases and J shed 4 bases, with 12 bases lying between them. CDR3: CASSLGGGSYEQYF. The CDR3 DNA sequence: TGTGCCAGCAGTTTAGGGGGAGGTTCGTACGAGCAGTACTTC.

This clonotype came up many times. The rearrangement links TRBV19 to TRBJ2-7; 10 bases are a match to TRBD1. Per the germline V gene, CDR1 is LNHDA and CDR2 is SQIVND (reference sequence). Trimming took 4 bases from V and 4 from J; bases not matched to a gene: 4. CDR3 length: 14 residues. CDR3 loop: CASSRDRGGYEQYF. The CDR3 bases are TGTGCCAGTAGTAGGGACAGGGGCGGGTACGAGCAGTACTTC.

The sample holds a few counts of this clonotype. The chain employs TRBV4-2 and TRBJ1-6, with D uncertain. Between the trimmed V and J ends, which lost 0 bases and 0 bases, there was a span of 15 bases. Germline-derived CDR1 and CDR2 are LGHNA and YNFKEQ. This CDR3 spans 19 amino acids. CDR3 DNA sequence: TGTGCCAGCAGCCAAGATCAACCTAAACCCGGCTCCTATAATTCACCCCTCCACTTT. Translated: CASSQDQPKPGSYNSPLHF.

V usage is TRBV7-2 and J usage is TRBJ2-3, with TRBD1 identical over 8 bases. CDR1 is SGHTA, CDR2 FQGNSA, per germline. J lost 1 base, V lost 1 base, and 1 base had no gene match. This CDR3 has 15 amino acids. The DNA of the CDR3 is TGTGCCAGCAGCTTAGTACAGGGGGGCACAGATACGCAGTATTTT. Its translation is CASSLVQGGTDTQYF.